This passage covers 29 T cell receptor beta chains from one sample sequenced in a study of blood T cell repertoires in COVID-19. Produced via immunoSEQ multiplex PCR; TCRdb's table is partial and in-frame only. Among around 89,000 clones, more than 70% were seen once, and the ten largest hold approximately 15%. Sequencing was done on a sample of peripheral blood. All receptors come from a woman older than 75 with acute or convalescent COVID-19.

This clone was picked up a small number of times. The gene calls are TRBV7-9 and TRBJ1-3; D might be TRBD1 (5 bases). The germline V and J ends were trimmed by 1 base and 4 bases, with 17 bases remaining between them. The CDR3 consists of 17 residues. The germline gives CDR1 SEHNR, CDR2 FQNEAQ (reference sequence). The CDR3 DNA is TGTGCCAGCAGCTTAGGGAGACAGCTCCTCTTGGGAAACACCATATATTTT. Protein: CASSLGRQLLLGNTIYF. The variable domain in full, with the rest retrieved from reference TRBV7-9 and TRBJ1-3, is DTGVSQNPRHKITKRGQNVTFRCDPISEHNRLYWYRQTLGQGPEFLTYFQNEAQLEKSRLLSDRFSAERPKGSFSTLEIQRTEQGDSAMYLCASSLGRQLLLGNTIYFGEGSWLTVV.

The gene calls are TRBV7-2 and TRBJ1-2, with D uncertain. CDR3 length: 13 residues. In germline, CDR1 is SGHTA, CDR2 FQGNSA. Trimming stripped 1 base from V and 7 bases from J, with 10 bases between. DNA for the CDR3: TGTGCCAGCAGCTTAGGCTTCGGTCTTGGCTACACCTTC. Its translation: CASSLGFGLGYTF.

This chain connects TRBV5-1 to TRBJ1-1; 11 bases line up with TRBD1. With 3 bases clipped from V and 2 bases from J, the junction kept 3 bases outside the gene matches. Germline loops: CDR1 SGHRS, CDR2 YFSETQ. There are 15 residues in the CDR3. CDR3 amino acids: CASSSGQGANTEAFF. CDR3 bases: TGCGCCAGCAGCTCCGGACAGGGGGCAAACACTGAAGCTTTCTTT.

V is TRBV7-7 and J is TRBJ1-4; D ambiguous. This CDR3 comprises 13 residues. Deletions cut 1 base from V and 8 bases from J, with 8 bases between. CDR1 is SSHAT, CDR2 FNYEAQ, per germline (reference sequence). The CDR3 sequence: CASSLGREEKLFF. DNA for the CDR3: TGTGCCAGCAGCTTAGGAAGGGAGGAAAAACTGTTTTTT.

The chain joins TRBV7-2 to TRBJ1-6; D is possibly TRBD1 (6 bases). The CDR3 covers 17 residues. Trimming pared 2 bases from V and 7 bases from J, leaving 18 bases between. CDR1 is SGHTA and CDR2 is FQGNSA in the germline V gene. In DNA form, the CDR3 reads TGTGCCAGCAGCTTAAGCGGGGGGCAAGGGGGAAATTCACCCCTCCACTTT. This translates into CASSLSGGQGGNSPLHF.

This rearrangement joins TRBV7-2 to TRBJ2-1; 10 positions agree with TRBD2. Germline CDR1 reads SGHTA; CDR2 reads FQGNSA. The ends lost 4 bases at V and 12 bases at J; junction bases unmatched: 15. CDR3 length: 16 residues. CDR3 DNA: TGTGCCAGCAGCTCTAGCGGGGGATCATGGGGACAATGGCAGTTCTTC. As protein: CASSSSGGSWGQWQFF. The whole variable domain, remainder taken from reference TRBV7-2 and TRBJ2-1, is GAGVSQSPSNKVTEKGKDVELRCDPISGHTALYWYRQSLGQGLEFLIYFQGNSAPDKSGLPSDRFSAERTGGSVSTLTIQRTQQEDSAVYLCASSSSGGSWGQWQFFGPGTRLTVL.

V is TRBV6-2 or TRBV6-3 and J is TRBJ1-2; D might be TRBD1 (5 bases). Trimming stripped 3 bases from V and 3 bases from J, with 11 bases between. There are 14 residues in the CDR3. Germline V CDR1 and CDR2: MNHEY, SVGEGT. DNA for the CDR3: TGTGCCAGCAGTTATTCCAGGGCTGACTATGGCTACACCTTC. Protein: CASSYSRADYGYTF.

The rearrangement joins TRBV15 to TRBJ1-2, with a weak D call TRBD1 (5 bases). The CDR3 has 15 residues. Germline V gene lookup returns CDR1 LNHNV and CDR2 YYDKDF (reference sequence). V gave up 1 base and J gave up 5 bases, with 14 bases separating them. The CDR3 region has the DNA TGTGCCACCAGCAGAGGGGGGGGAGACCGGTATGGCTACACCTTC. It is translated as CATSRGGGDRYGYTF.

Only one count was recorded for this clone. The gene calls are TRBV10-3 and TRBJ1-2; no clear D gene. V shed 4 bases and J shed 4 bases, with 19 bases lying between them. The CDR3 runs 16 residues. Germline CDR1 reads ENHRY; CDR2 reads SYGVKD. CDR3 bases: TGTGCCATCAGTGGTGATCGCAAGAGCGCAACCTATGGCTACACCTTC. Protein product: CAISGDRKSATYGYTF.

V is TRBV13 and J is TRBJ2-4, with 7 bases that match TRBD1. The CDR3 loop spans 17 amino acids. Germline loops: CDR1 PRHDT, CDR2 FYEKMQ (reference sequence). With 5 bases clipped from V and 5 bases from J, the junction kept 15 bases outside the gene matches. CDR3 DNA: TGTGCCAGCAGCGCCTCAATAGGGGGCGGTGGGGAAAACATTCAGTACTTC. Translating it yields CASSASIGGGGENIQYF.

The V gene is TRBV5-1, the J gene TRBJ2-7; D may be TRBD2 (6 bases). CDR3 length: 14 amino acids. V was pared by 0 bases and J by 7 bases, with 14 bases between. Germline CDR1 is SGHRS and CDR2 is YFSETQ. The CDR3 DNA reads TGCGCCAGCAGCTTGGGGCTAGCGCGGGGTGAGCAGTACTTC. Translating gives CASSLGLARGEQYF.

This clone was counted once. The chain carries TRBV6-6 and TRBJ1-2, with 12 nucleotides matching TRBD1. The CDR3 loop spans 14 amino acids. The trim removed 6 bases at V and 2 bases at J, leaving 1 base unmatched. Germline V gene sequence: CDR1 MNHNY, CDR2 SVGAGI (reference sequence). The CDR3, as DNA: TGTGCCAGCAGGGGACAGGGGGCCAACTATGGCTACACCTTC. This translates into CASRGQGANYGYTF.

V is TRBV5-8 and J is TRBJ2-2, with 8 positions matching TRBD1. Germline V CDR1 and CDR2: SGHTS, YDEGEE. The CDR3 consists of 17 residues. Trimming at V came to 5 bases and at J to 7 bases, leaving 16 bases not matched to a gene. Written as DNA, the CDR3 is TGTGCCAGCAGACCCAGTGGGGCAGGGGGCATTGGCGGGGAGCTGTTTTTT. Its protein is CASRPSGAGGIGGELFF.

The chain combines TRBV5-1 with TRBJ1-1; D perhaps matches TRBD1 (5 bases). With 1 base removed from V and 3 bases from J, the gap between germline ends came to 16 bases. CDR1 is SGHRS, CDR2 YFSETQ, per germline. The CDR3 extends over 16 amino acids. CDR3 region: CASSLWGVEGDTEAFF. DNA of the CDR3: TGCGCCAGCAGCTTGTGGGGGGTTGAGGGCGACACTGAAGCTTTCTTT.

The chain uses TRBV7-2 and TRBJ2-5, with D possibly being TRBD1 (5 bases). This CDR3 spans 15 amino acids. Trimming took off 1 base at V and 2 bases at J, with 11 bases between the two ends. Looked up from germline, CDR1 is SGHTA and CDR2 is FQGNSA. The chain's CDR3 is CASSLGQTPQETQYF. In DNA form, the CDR3 reads TGTGCCAGCAGCTTAGGACAGACCCCACAAGAGACCCAGTACTTC.

The chain combines TRBV7-3 with TRBJ2-2; D remains ambiguous. CDR1 is SGHTA, CDR2 FQGTGA, per germline. The length of the CDR3 is 12 residues. The ends were cut back, 3 bases at V and 3 bases at J, with 2 bases in the middle. The CDR3 spells CASSFYTGELFF. The CDR3 DNA reads TGTGCCAGCAGCTTCTACACCGGGGAGCTGTTTTTT.

This clone occurred a few times. V and J are TRBV2 and TRBJ1-1; 10 positions match TRBD1. V shed 0 bases and J 1 base; nucleotides not matched to a gene: 8. The CDR3 has 18 amino acids. CDR1 is SNHLY, CDR2 FYNNEI, per germline. This chain's CDR3 is CASSEAGTGDTTNTEAFF. The CDR3 nucleotides read TGTGCCAGCAGTGAAGCGGGGACAGGGGATACGACGAACACTGAAGCTTTCTTT.

J is TRBJ1-3 and V is TRBV10-3, with D maybe TRBD1 (6 bases). Germline V gene lookup returns CDR1 ENHRY and CDR2 SYGVKD. Trimming removed 5 bases from V and 0 bases from J, with 8 bases in between. This CDR3 comprises 14 residues. The CDR3 sequence: CAISPDSSGNTIYF. CDR3 bases: TGTGCCATCAGTCCGGACAGCTCTGGAAACACCATATATTTT.

The chain employs TRBV19 and TRBJ1-1, with a weak D call TRBD1 (5 bases). Germline V lookup: CDR1 LNHDA, CDR2 SQIVND (reference sequence). This CDR3 comprises 14 residues. Trimming stripped 9 bases from V and 0 bases from J, with 14 bases between. The CDR3 DNA reads TGTGCCAGCACAGGCAGGCAGGTGAACACTGAAGCTTTCTTT. This codes for CASTGRQVNTEAFF.

The chain employs TRBV19 and TRBJ2-7; 14 bases line up with TRBD2. CDR3 size: 15 residues. Germline lookup yields CDR1 LNHDA and CDR2 SQIVND (reference sequence). The V segment lost 4 bases and the J segment 3 bases; nucleotides outside the gene matches: 2. The CDR3 loop reads CASSRTSGGNYEQYF. CDR3 nucleotide sequence: TGTGCCAGTAGTAGGACTAGCGGGGGGAACTACGAGCAGTACTTC.

The CDR3 loop is CASSQDSRGSYNSPLHF. Written as DNA, the CDR3 is TGTGCCAGCAGCCAAGATTCAAGAGGCTCCTATAATTCACCCCTCCACTTT. The genes are TRBV4-2 and TRBJ1-6; D unresolved. The CDR3 spans 17 residues. V was pared by 0 bases and J by 0 bases, with 9 bases between. Germline assignment: CDR1 LGHNA and CDR2 YNFKEQ.

The chain has TRBV5-6 and TRBJ1-2; no clear D gene. CDR3 length: 12 amino acids. Trimming removed 2 bases at V and 3 bases at J, with 5 bases between. The V gene's germline CDR1 is SGHDT and CDR2 YYEEEE. In DNA, the CDR3 is TGTGCCAGCAGCTTACGGGACTATGGCTACACCTTC. Amino acids: CASSLRDYGYTF.

This clone was seen a single time. V usage is TRBV4-3 and J usage is TRBJ2-7, with D uncertain. The CDR3 contains 14 residues. Between the trimmed V and J ends, which lost 4 bases and 5 bases, there was a span of 15 bases. The germline CDR1 and CDR2 sequences are LGHNA and YSLEER. The CDR3 bases are TGCGCCAGCAGCCCCTTACTATCCAGTAACGAGCAGTACTTC. It codes for CASSPLLSSNEQYF.

The J gene is TRBJ1-6, the V gene TRBV5-4; 9 nucleotides agree with TRBD1. Per germline, CDR1 SGHNT and CDR2 YYREEE (reference sequence). The junction had 3 bases not matched to a gene; V was cut back by 5 bases and J by 9 bases. This CDR3 is 13 amino acids long. CDR3 loop: CASRGQGGSPLHF. The CDR3 nucleotides are TGTGCCAGCAGGGGACAGGGAGGTTCACCCCTCCACTTT.

The table lists this clone with a count of one. The chain recombines TRBV12-5 with TRBJ2-7; D is unresolved. This CDR3 contains 13 residues. CDR1 and CDR2 from the germline V gene are LGHNT and FRNRAP. The V end was cut by 1 base, the J end by 3 bases, with 7 bases between. This CDR3 is CASGLALGYEQYF. The CDR3, as DNA: TGTGCTAGTGGTTTGGCGCTCGGCTACGAGCAGTACTTC.

DNA for the CDR3: TGTGCCATCGGAACTAGCGGGGCTCAGCCTTTCTACAATGAGCAGTTCTTC. It is translated as CAIGTSGAQPFYNEQFF. This chain joins TRBV10-3 and TRBJ2-1; 10 nucleotides agree with TRBD2. V dropped 8 bases and J dropped 3; count of bases not matched to a gene: 13. This CDR3 contains 17 residues. Germline CDR1 ENHRY, CDR2 SYGVKD.

The CDR3 loop is CASRDGTSGYNEQFF. DNA of the CDR3: TGTGCCAGTAGGGACGGGACTAGCGGGTACAATGAGCAGTTCTTC. This chain links TRBV19 with TRBJ2-1; 12 positions agree with TRBD2. CDR1 LNHDA and CDR2 SQIVND come from the germline V gene (reference sequence). The CDR3 spans 15 residues. V was clipped by 6 bases and J by 4 bases; unmatched bases: 4.

The J gene is TRBJ2-1, the V gene TRBV7-6; 9 bases agree with TRBD2. CDR3 length: 15 residues. V gave up 5 bases and J gave up 9 bases; unmatched junction bases: 11. The germline V gene has CDR1 SGHVS and CDR2 FNYEAQ. CDR3 sequence reads: CASSHSGGGAVEQFF. CDR3 sequence (DNA): TGTGCCAGCAGCCATTCCGGCGGGGGGGCCGTTGAGCAGTTCTTC.

The chain employs TRBV7-9 and TRBJ2-3; 9 positions agree with TRBD2. This CDR3 is built from 12 residues. The V gene's germline CDR1 is SEHNR and CDR2 FQNEAQ (reference sequence). Germline trimming cut 9 bases from V and 4 bases from J; bases unmatched to any gene: 2. The CDR3, as DNA: TGTGCCAGTTTAGCGGGGGCAGATACGCAGTATTTT. It codes for CASLAGADTQYF. Based on the CDR3 plus reference TRBV7-9 and TRBJ2-3, the full variable domain is DTGVSQNPRHKITKRGQNVTFRCDPISEHNRLYWYRQTLGQGPEFLTYFQNEAQLEKSRLLSDRFSAERPKGSFSTLEIQRTEQGDSAMYLCASLAGADTQYFGPGTRLTVL.